This is a list of T cell receptor beta chains from one sample in a study of lymphopenia after photon versus proton radiotherapy. Profiled with immunoSEQ multiplex PCR; TCRdb holds only in-frame clones, not every one. The sample holds 20,000 to 25,000 clones, approximately 81% seen once. Material: peripheral blood, obtained from a patient treated with photon-based radiotherapy. Source of these receptors: a man aged 60 to 69 with pancreatic cancer. CDR3s include the opening cysteine and the closing phenylalanine or tryptophan. Each record gives: CDR3 DNA, CDR3 protein, clone size, D gene, V gene, CDR3 length, J gene. The D gene is left open where the match is weak. Expanded clones are given a class, and other clones once, few, many or no size at all.

CDR3 DNA: TGCGCCAGCAGCCCCGGACTAGGAATACTAGCGGTCACCTACAATGAGCAGTTCTTC; CDR3 protein: CASSPGLGILAVTYNEQFF; clone size: .; D gene: TRBD2; V gene: TRBV5-1; CDR3 length: 19; J gene: TRBJ2-1
CDR3 DNA: TGCGCCAGCAGCTTTGAGAATTCACCCCTCCACTTT; CDR3 protein: CASSFENSPLHF; clone size: few; D gene: .; V gene: TRBV5-1; CDR3 length: 12; J gene: TRBJ1-6
CDR3 DNA: TGTGCCAGCAGCTTAGGCTCAGTTTTTTCCTACGAGCAGTACTTC; CDR3 protein: CASSLGSVFSYEQYF; clone size: once; D gene: .; V gene: TRBV7-9; CDR3 length: 15; J gene: TRBJ2-7
CDR3 DNA: TGTGCCAGCAGCCAAGATCTTGCAGGGTTCCATGAGCAGTTCTTC; CDR3 protein: CASSQDLAGFHEQFF; clone size: .; D gene: .; V gene: TRBV14; CDR3 length: 15; J gene: TRBJ2-1
CDR3 DNA: TGTGCCAGCAGCTTTAGGGGAAATGAGCAGTTCTTC; CDR3 protein: CASSFRGNEQFF; clone size: .; D gene: .; V gene: TRBV11-2; CDR3 length: 12; J gene: TRBJ2-1
CDR3 DNA: TGTGCCAGTAGTATCGGGCGGGGGGGCCCCAAAAACATTCAGTACTTC; CDR3 protein: CASSIGRGGPKNIQYF; clone size: .; D gene: TRBD2; V gene: TRBV19; CDR3 length: 16; J gene: TRBJ2-4
CDR3 DNA: TGTGCCAGCAGCTATTTAGCGGGAATTAGCACAGATACGCAGTATTTT; CDR3 protein: CASSYLAGISTDTQYF; clone size: .; D gene: TRBD2; V gene: TRBV7-9; CDR3 length: 16; J gene: TRBJ2-3
CDR3 DNA: TGTGCCAGCAGCTGGGACAGGCGGGGAGATACGCAGTATTTT; CDR3 protein: CASSWDRRGDTQYF; clone size: .; D gene: TRBD1; V gene: TRBV7-9; CDR3 length: 14; J gene: TRBJ2-3
CDR3 DNA: TGTGCCAGCAGCTTGCCTTATTCACCCCTCCACTTT; CDR3 protein: CASSLPYSPLHF; clone size: .; D gene: .; V gene: TRBV5-4; CDR3 length: 12; J gene: TRBJ1-6
CDR3 DNA: TGTGCCAGCAGCTTCCGGGACGGCATCTATGGCTACACCTTC; CDR3 protein: CASSFRDGIYGYTF; clone size: .; D gene: .; V gene: TRBV4-2; CDR3 length: 14; J gene: TRBJ1-2
CDR3 DNA: TGTGCCAGCAAGCCCGCCTCCTCCTACGAGCAGTACTTC; CDR3 protein: CASKPASSYEQYF; clone size: .; D gene: .; V gene: TRBV2; CDR3 length: 13; J gene: TRBJ2-7
CDR3 DNA: TGTGCCAGCAGTCACCAGGGAGGGGGCACAGATACGCAGTATTTT; CDR3 protein: CASSHQGGGTDTQYF; clone size: .; D gene: TRBD2; V gene: TRBV6-5; CDR3 length: 15; J gene: TRBJ2-3
CDR3 DNA: TGTGCCAGCAGGGTAGGGTATCTCGCAGATACGCAGTATTTT; CDR3 protein: CASRVGYLADTQYF; clone size: .; D gene: .; V gene: TRBV6-1; CDR3 length: 14; J gene: TRBJ2-3
CDR3 DNA: TGTGCCAGCAGCCGACAGGACAATCAGCCCCAGCATTTT; CDR3 protein: CASSRQDNQPQHF; clone size: once; D gene: .; V gene: TRBV11-1; CDR3 length: 13; J gene: TRBJ1-5
CDR3 DNA: TGTGCCTCTCGCCCGGCTAGCGGGGGCACAGATACGCAGTATTTT; CDR3 protein: CASRPASGGTDTQYF; clone size: .; D gene: TRBD2; V gene: TRBV19; CDR3 length: 15; J gene: TRBJ2-3
CDR3 DNA: TGTGCCAGCAGCTCGACGGGACACATAAACACTGAAGCTTTCTTT; CDR3 protein: CASSSTGHINTEAFF; clone size: .; D gene: .; V gene: TRBV7-9; CDR3 length: 15; J gene: TRBJ1-1
CDR3 DNA: TGCGCCAGCAGCCAAGCCGCGGGGGGCGCCGGGGAGCTGTTTTTT; CDR3 protein: CASSQAAGGAGELFF; clone size: .; D gene: TRBD2; V gene: TRBV4-1; CDR3 length: 15; J gene: TRBJ2-2
CDR3 DNA: TGTGCCAGTAACACCCGTGCCTCAGCTAACTATGGCTACACCTTC; CDR3 protein: CASNTRASANYGYTF; clone size: .; D gene: .; V gene: TRBV19; CDR3 length: 15; J gene: TRBJ1-2